The clone carrying this T cell receptor beta chain was found a few times. As yet, its antigen is unknown. The sample originates from a study of response to subunit inactivated influenza vaccine. Study results and caveats: The authors suggested that few new T cells are recruited per seasonal influenza vaccination.

TCRdb independently ran MiXCR on the RT-PCR reads; one entry per CDR3 protein. The sample consists of roughly 790,000 distinct CDR3 sequences, around 20% of them appearing once. The sample was PBMCs from blood, taken less than 6 days after vaccination. The sequence came from a man aged 50-59 years who received an inactivated influenza vaccine.

The CDR3 sequence is CSARQGAVEQFF. As DNA, the CDR3 is TGCAGTGCTAGACAGGGGGCCGTTGAGCAGTTCTTC. The chain couples TRBV20-1 to TRBJ2-1; 8 positions match TRBD1. The germline CDR1 and CDR2 sequences are DFQATT and SNEGSKA (reference sequence). The CDR3 extends over 12 amino acids. The junction had 3 bases not matched to a gene; V was cut back by 2 bases and J by 9 bases.